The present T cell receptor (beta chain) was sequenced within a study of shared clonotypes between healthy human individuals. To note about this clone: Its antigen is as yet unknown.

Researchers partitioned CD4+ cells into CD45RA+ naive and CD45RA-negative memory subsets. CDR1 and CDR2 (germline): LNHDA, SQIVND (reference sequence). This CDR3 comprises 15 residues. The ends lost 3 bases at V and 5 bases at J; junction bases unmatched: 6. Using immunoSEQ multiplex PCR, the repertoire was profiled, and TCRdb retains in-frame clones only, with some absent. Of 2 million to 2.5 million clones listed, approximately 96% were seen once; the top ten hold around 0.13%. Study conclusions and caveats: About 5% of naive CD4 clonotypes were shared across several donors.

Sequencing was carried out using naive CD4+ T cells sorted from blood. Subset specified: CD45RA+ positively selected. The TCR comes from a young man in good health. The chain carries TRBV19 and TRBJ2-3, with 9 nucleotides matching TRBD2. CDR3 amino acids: CASSMLSGGRDTQYF. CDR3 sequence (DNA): TGTGCCAGTAGTATGTTGAGCGGGGGGAGAGATACGCAGTATTTT.